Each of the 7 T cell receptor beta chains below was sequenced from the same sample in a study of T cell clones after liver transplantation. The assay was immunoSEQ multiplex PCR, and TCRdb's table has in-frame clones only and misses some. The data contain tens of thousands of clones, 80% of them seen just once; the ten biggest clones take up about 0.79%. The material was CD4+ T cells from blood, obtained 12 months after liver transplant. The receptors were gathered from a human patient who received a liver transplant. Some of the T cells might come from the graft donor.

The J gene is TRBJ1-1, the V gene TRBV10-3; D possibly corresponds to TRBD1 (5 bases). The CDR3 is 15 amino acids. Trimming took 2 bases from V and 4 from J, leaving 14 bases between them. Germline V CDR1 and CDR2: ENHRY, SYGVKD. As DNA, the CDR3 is TGTGCCATCAGTGAGGGCGCGTCAGGGACCACTGAAGCTTTCTTT. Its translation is CAISEGASGTTEAFF.

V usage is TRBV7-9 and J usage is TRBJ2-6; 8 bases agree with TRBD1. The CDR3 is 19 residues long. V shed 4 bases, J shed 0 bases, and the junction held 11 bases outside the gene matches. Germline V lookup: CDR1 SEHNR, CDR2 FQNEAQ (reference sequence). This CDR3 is CASSSGQGIFSSGANVLTF. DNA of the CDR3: TGTGCCAGCAGCTCCGGACAGGGTATTTTTAGCTCTGGGGCCAACGTCCTGACTTTC.

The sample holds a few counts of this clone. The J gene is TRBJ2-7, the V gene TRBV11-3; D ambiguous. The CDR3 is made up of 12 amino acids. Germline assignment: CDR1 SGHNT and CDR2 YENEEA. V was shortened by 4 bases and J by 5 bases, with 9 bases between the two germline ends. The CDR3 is CASSSLRNEQYF. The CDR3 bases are TGTGCCAGCAGCTCTCTGAGGAACGAGCAGTACTTC.

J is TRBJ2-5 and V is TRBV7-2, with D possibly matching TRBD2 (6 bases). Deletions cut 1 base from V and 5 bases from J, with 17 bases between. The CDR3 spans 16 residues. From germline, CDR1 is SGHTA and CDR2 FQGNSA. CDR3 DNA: TGTGCCAGCAGCTTAGGTAGCGGAGGAGGAGAGGAGACCCAGTACTTC. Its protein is CASSLGSGGGEETQYF. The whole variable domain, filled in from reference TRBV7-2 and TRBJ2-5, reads GAGVSQSPSNKVTEKGKDVELRCDPISGHTALYWYRQSLGQGLEFLIYFQGNSAPDKSGLPSDRFSAERTGGSVSTLTIQRTQQEDSAVYLCASSLGSGGGEETQYFGPGTRLLVL.

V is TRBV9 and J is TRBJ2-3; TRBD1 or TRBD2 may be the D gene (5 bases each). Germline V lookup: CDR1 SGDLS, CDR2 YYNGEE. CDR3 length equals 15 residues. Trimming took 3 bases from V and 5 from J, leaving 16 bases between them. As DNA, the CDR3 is TGTGCCAGCAGCGCTTCGGGGCTAGTCAGAGATACGCAGTATTTT. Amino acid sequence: CASSASGLVRDTQYF.

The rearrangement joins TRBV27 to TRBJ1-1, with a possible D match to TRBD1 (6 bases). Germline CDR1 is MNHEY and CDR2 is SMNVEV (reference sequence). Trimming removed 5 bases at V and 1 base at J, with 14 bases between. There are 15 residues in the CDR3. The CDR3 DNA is TGTGCCAGCAGTCTCGGGGGAGGGGGGAACACTGAAGCTTTCTTT. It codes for CASSLGGGGNTEAFF.

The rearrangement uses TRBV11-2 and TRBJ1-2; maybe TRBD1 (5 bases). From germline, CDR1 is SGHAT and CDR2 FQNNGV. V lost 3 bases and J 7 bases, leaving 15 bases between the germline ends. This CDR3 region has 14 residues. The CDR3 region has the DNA TGTGCCAGCAGCTTCCCCAGGGAGGTCTTTGGCTACACCTTC. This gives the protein CASSFPREVFGYTF.